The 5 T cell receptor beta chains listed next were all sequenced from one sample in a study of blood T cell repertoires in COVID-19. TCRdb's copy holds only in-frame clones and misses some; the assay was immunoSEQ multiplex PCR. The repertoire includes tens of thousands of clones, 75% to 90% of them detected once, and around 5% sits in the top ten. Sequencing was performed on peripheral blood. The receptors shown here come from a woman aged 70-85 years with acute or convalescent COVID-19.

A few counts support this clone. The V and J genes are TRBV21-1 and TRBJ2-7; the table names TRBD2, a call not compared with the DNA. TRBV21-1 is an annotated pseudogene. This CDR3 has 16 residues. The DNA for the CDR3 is TGTGCCAGCAGCCGGTGTTGGCGGGGAATCTCCTACGAGCAGTACTTC. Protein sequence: CASSRCWRGISYEQYF.

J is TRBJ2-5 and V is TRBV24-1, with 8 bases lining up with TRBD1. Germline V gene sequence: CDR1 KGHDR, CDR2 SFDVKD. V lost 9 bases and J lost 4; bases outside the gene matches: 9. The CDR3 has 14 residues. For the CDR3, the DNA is TGTGCCACCGCCGGGGCAGGGGGCCTAGAGACCCAGTACTTC. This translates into CATAGAGGLETQYF.

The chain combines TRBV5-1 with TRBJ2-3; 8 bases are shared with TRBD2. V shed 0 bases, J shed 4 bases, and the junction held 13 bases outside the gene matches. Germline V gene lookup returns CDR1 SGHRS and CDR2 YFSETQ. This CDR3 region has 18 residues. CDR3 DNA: TGCGCCAGCAGCTTGGGCCCCGGCGGTAGCGGGGTGGCAGATACGCAGTATTTT. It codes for CASSLGPGGSGVADTQYF.

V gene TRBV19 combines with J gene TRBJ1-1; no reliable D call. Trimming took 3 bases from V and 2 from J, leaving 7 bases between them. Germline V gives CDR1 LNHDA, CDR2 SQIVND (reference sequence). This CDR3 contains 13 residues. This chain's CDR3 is CASSITANTEAFF. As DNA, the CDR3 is TGTGCCAGTAGTATCACAGCAAACACTGAAGCTTTCTTT.

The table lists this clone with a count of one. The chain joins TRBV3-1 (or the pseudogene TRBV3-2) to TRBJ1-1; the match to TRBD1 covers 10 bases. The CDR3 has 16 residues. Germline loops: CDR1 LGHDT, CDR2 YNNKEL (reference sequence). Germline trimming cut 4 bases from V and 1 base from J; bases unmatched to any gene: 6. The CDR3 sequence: CASSPRQGARNTEAFF. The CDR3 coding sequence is TGTGCCAGCAGCCCCAGACAGGGGGCGCGGAACACTGAAGCTTTCTTT.